Below are 17 T cell receptor beta chains sequenced from a single sample in a study of T-cell reconstitution after alpha-beta-depleted transplantation in children. During its preparation, the TCRbeta library received unique molecular identifiers. In TCRdb, the PCR reads were re-called with MiXCR into one record per CDR3 protein. The table has about 500,000 distinct CDR3 sequences, approximately 32% seen once; the top ten hold approximately 2.3%. The input for sequencing was PBMCs from the stem cell graft donor, taken from the stem cell graft. These TCRs come from a human donor who donated a stem cell graft to a child with aplastic anemia.

This chain links TRBV9 with TRBJ2-7; D is unclear. Germline assignment: CDR1 SGDLS and CDR2 YYNGEE. The CDR3 is 10 amino acids. The germline V and J ends were trimmed by 9 bases and 6 bases, with 10 bases remaining between them. CDR3 in DNA: TGTGCCATTAGGTACCGCGAGCAGTACGTC. Translating it yields CAIRYREQYV.

The rearrangement joins TRBV5-1 to TRBJ2-1; possible D gene TRBD2, 6 bases. Trimming stripped 2 bases from V and 4 bases from J, with 13 bases between. The CDR3 is 15 residues long. CDR1 is SGHRS and CDR2 is YFSETQ in the germline V gene. The CDR3 loop reads CASSFRLDRYNEQFF. The CDR3 nucleotides read TGCGCCAGCAGCTTCCGACTAGATAGGTACAATGAGCAGTTCTTC.

The chain recombines TRBV12-3 or TRBV12-4 with TRBJ2-4; the match to TRBD1 covers 8 bases. Trimming at V came to 6 bases and at J to 9 bases, leaving 10 bases not matched to a gene. There are 14 residues in the CDR3. CDR3 in amino acids: CASSSGQGWGIQYF. The CDR3 bases are TGTGCCAGCAGCTCTGGACAGGGATGGGGCATTCAGTACTTC.

The V gene is TRBV14, the J gene TRBJ2-2; 11 nucleotides align to TRBD1. V was clipped by 5 bases and J by 4 bases; unmatched bases: 6. Germline V CDR1 and CDR2: SGHDN, FVKESK. CDR3 size: 16 residues. The CDR3 coding sequence is TGTGCCAGCAGCTCCAGGACAGGGGGCATCACCGGGGAGCTGTTTTTT. As protein: CASSSRTGGITGELFF.

The genes are TRBV12-3 or TRBV12-4 and TRBJ1-5, with TRBD1 as a possible D gene (5 bases). The CDR3 runs 17 residues. Trimming took 3 bases from V and 7 from J, leaving 22 bases between them. The CDR3 reads CASSFGPGAEGRQPQHF. For the CDR3, the DNA is TGTGCCAGCAGTTTTGGTCCTGGGGCCGAAGGTAGGCAGCCCCAGCATTTT.

The J gene is TRBJ2-1, the V gene TRBV27; D remains ambiguous. This CDR3 comprises 12 residues. Germline values: CDR1 MNHEY, CDR2 SMNVEV (reference sequence). Trimming cost V 3 bases and J 8 bases, with 8 bases left between them. In DNA, the CDR3 is TGTGCCAGCAGTTTGACGAGCGATGAGCAGTTCTTC. This encodes CASSLTSDEQFF.

This clonotype was seen only a few times. The rearrangement uses TRBV30 and TRBJ1-5; the D gene is possibly TRBD1 (6 bases). The ends were cut back, 3 bases at V and 9 bases at J, with 21 bases in the middle. The CDR3 contains 15 residues. Germline V gene data show CDR1 as GTSNPN and CDR2 as SVGIG (reference sequence). This chain's CDR3 is CAWSNHEGGAWPQHF. CDR3 DNA: TGTGCCTGGAGCAATCACGAGGGGGGAGCTTGGCCCCAGCATTTT. The whole variable domain, filled in from reference TRBV30 and TRBJ1-5, reads SQTIHQWPATLVQPVGSPLSLECTVEGTSNPNLYWYRQAAGRGLQLLFYSVGIGQISSEVPQNLSASRPQDRQFILSSKKLLLSDSGFYLCAWSNHEGGAWPQHFGDGTRLSIL.

The genes are TRBV3-1 and TRBJ2-2; weak D call: TRBD1 (6 bases). V was cut by 1 base and J by 3 bases, with 15 bases left in between. The CDR3 covers 17 residues. The germline gives CDR1 LGHDT, CDR2 YNNKEL (reference sequence). CDR3 residues: CASSQGSAGEYTGELFF. Written as DNA, the CDR3 is TGTGCCAGCAGCCAAGGATCGGCAGGGGAATACACCGGGGAGCTGTTTTTT.

This clonotype was observed once. J is TRBJ2-1 and V is TRBV5-1; maybe TRBD1 (7 bases). The CDR3 is made up of 15 amino acids. V shed 2 bases and J shed 8 bases, with 17 bases lying between them. CDR1 and CDR2 (germline): SGHRS, YFSETQ. CDR3 sequence (DNA): TGCGCCAGCAGCTTACAACAGGGGAGGAAGGATGAGCAGTTCTTC. Translating gives CASSLQQGRKDEQFF.

There are a few counts of this clonotype. This chain joins TRBV6-1 and TRBJ2-2, with D possibly being TRBD1 (6 bases). Germline loops: CDR1 MNHNS, CDR2 SASEGT. V lost 6 bases, J lost 0 bases, and 14 bases lay in between. The CDR3 contains 16 residues. The CDR3 is CASRGHQFANTGELFF. CDR3 DNA sequence: TGTGCCAGCAGGGGACACCAATTCGCGAACACCGGGGAGCTGTTTTTT.

The rearrangement links TRBV21-1 to TRBJ2-1; TRBD2, the D gene given by the table, was not confirmed from the DNA. TRBV21-1 is termed a pseudogene. The length of the CDR3 is 17 residues. Here the CDR3 DNA reads TGTGCCAGCAGCAAGGGACTAGCGGGTAACTCCTACAATGAGCAGTTCTTC. Its protein is CASSKGLAGNSYNEQFF.

The chain links TRBV10-2 to TRBJ2-1, with D perhaps matching TRBD2 (5 bases). The CDR3 runs 13 residues. Germline-derived CDR1 and CDR2 are WSHSY and SAAADI. Trimming left V 8 bases short and J 7 bases short, with 15 bases between. The CDR3 sequence: CASSPSPGNEQFF. The CDR3 nucleotides are TGCGCCAGCTCCCCCAGCCCGGGGAATGAGCAGTTCTTC.

The chain has TRBV11-2 and TRBJ2-7, with D perhaps matching TRBD2 (6 bases). The germline gives CDR1 SGHAT, CDR2 FQNNGV. This CDR3 spans 17 amino acids. V lost 3 bases and J lost 0, with 18 bases in between. The CDR3 DNA sequence: TGTGCCAGCAGCTTGTCCTGGGGACTGAGGAGCTCCTACGAGCAGTACGTC. This sequence encodes CASSLSWGLRSSYEQYV.

In this sample, this clonotype turned up a few times. The gene calls are TRBV20-1 and TRBJ2-7; TRBD1 might be the D (6 bases). The CDR3 consists of 14 residues. Per the germline V gene, CDR1 is DFQATT and CDR2 is SNEGSKA (reference sequence). With 3 bases removed from V and 2 bases from J, the gap between germline ends came to 14 bases. This chain's CDR3 is CSASSATGTYEQYV. The DNA of the CDR3 is TGCAGTGCTAGTTCGGCAACAGGGACCTACGAGCAGTACGTC.

This clonotype was seen a few times. The chain recombines TRBV20-1 with TRBJ1-4; a possible D gene is TRBD1 (5 bases). The V gene's germline CDR1 is DFQATT and CDR2 SNEGSKA (reference sequence). The CDR3 runs 16 residues. Trimming stripped 6 bases from V and 7 bases from J, with 24 bases between. The DNA of the CDR3 is TGCAGTGCCCCAGATCGCCGATTGGGGCGCGGTGAAAAACTGTTTTTT. It codes for CSAPDRRLGRGEKLFF.

The chain links TRBV7-2 to TRBJ2-5; D remains unclear. The V gene lost 2 bases and the J gene lost 2 bases, with 6 bases spanning the gap. The CDR3 sequence is 13 residues long. Germline loops: CDR1 SGHTA, CDR2 FQGNSA. The CDR3 nucleotides read TGTGCCAGCAGCTTATGGCCTCAAGAGACCCAGTACTTC. Residues: CASSLWPQETQYF.

This clonotype was seen a handful of times. J is TRBJ1-3 and V is TRBV19; no clear D gene. Trimming took off 7 bases at V and 0 bases at J, with 13 bases between the two ends. The CDR3 is made up of 15 amino acids. From germline, CDR1 is LNHDA and CDR2 SQIVND (reference sequence). The CDR3 nucleotides read TGTGCCAGTACGTTGGCCGAAGTCTCTGGAAACACCATATATTTT. Protein: CASTLAEVSGNTIYF.